Listed here are 14 T cell receptor beta chains from one sample, sequenced in a study of OX40 agonist ivuxolimab in advanced cancers. The table came from immunoSEQ multiplex PCR; TCRdb's copy has only in-frame clones and leaves some out. This table holds over 35,000 clones, about 86% found once. Material: CD4+ or CD8+ T cells sorted from blood, obtained in a trial of the OX40 agonist ivuxolimab. These receptors were obtained from an adult with an advanced solid tumor such as melanoma, head and neck, liver or kidney cancer.

The J gene is TRBJ1-5, the V gene TRBV7-8, with unresolved D. The V gene's germline CDR1 is SGHVS and CDR2 FQNEAQ. V lost 5 bases, J lost 3 bases, and 17 bases lay in between. This CDR3 is 16 amino acids long. Here the CDR3 reads CASSPYEPLPNQPQHF. In DNA, the CDR3 is TGTGCCAGCAGCCCCTATGAGCCGCTTCCCAATCAGCCCCAGCATTTT.

This sequence joins TRBV18 and TRBJ2-4; D is perhaps TRBD1 (5 bases). Between the trimmed V and J ends, which lost 0 bases and 0 bases, there was a span of 12 bases. Germline CDR1 is KGHSH and CDR2 is LQKENI. The length of the CDR3 is 17 residues. For the CDR3, the DNA is TGTGCCAGCTCACCACCTGCCGACAGTCTAGCCAAAAACATTCAGTACTTC. Residues: CASSPPADSLAKNIQYF.

The gene calls are TRBV27 and TRBJ2-1; D is uncertain. The CDR3 extends over 13 amino acids. Between the trimmed V and J ends, which lost 3 bases and 6 bases, there was a span of 9 bases. Germline V gives CDR1 MNHEY, CDR2 SMNVEV (reference sequence). CDR3 sequence: CASSLILGNEQFF. CDR3 DNA: TGTGCCAGCAGTTTGATTCTTGGCAATGAGCAGTTCTTC.

The chain joins TRBV2 to TRBJ1-2, with D uncertain. The CDR3 consists of 15 residues. The germline V gene encodes CDR1 SNHLY and CDR2 FYNNEI. The V and J ends lost 3 bases and 0 bases respectively, with 11 bases between them. The CDR3 loop is CASSEWSEPNYGYTF. The CDR3 nucleotides read TGTGCCAGCAGTGAGTGGTCAGAGCCTAACTATGGCTACACCTTC.

V gene TRBV2 combines with J gene TRBJ2-2; 8 positions agree with TRBD2. CDR1 is SNHLY, CDR2 FYNNEI, per germline. The CDR3 totals 18 residues. The V gene end was trimmed by 6 bases and the J gene end by 3 bases; junction bases not matched to a gene: 15. In nucleotides, the CDR3 is TGTGCCAGCAGGGGGATAGCGGGGACGCACGGTTACACCGGGGAGCTGTTTTTT. Its protein is CASRGIAGTHGYTGELFF.

Comment on this clone: The sample has other DNA sequences that encode this CDR3 too. The genes are TRBV7-2 and TRBJ1-1; tentatively, D is TRBD1 (6 bases). V was cut by 2 bases and J by 1 base, with 14 bases left in between. The germline V gene encodes CDR1 SGHTA and CDR2 FQGNSA. This CDR3 comprises 16 residues. The CDR3 DNA sequence: TGTGCCAGCAGCTTACGAACAGGGAGGGGGAACACTGAAGCTTTCTTT. Translating gives CASSLRTGRGNTEAFF.

The chain links TRBV28 to TRBJ1-1, with 7 bases aligning to TRBD1. Germline-derived CDR1 and CDR2 are MDHEN and SYDVKM. This CDR3 comprises 13 residues. J lost 5 bases, V lost 7 bases, and 7 bases had no gene match. CDR3 sequence: CASNPGGDTEAFF. The CDR3 coding sequence is TGTGCCAGCAACCCAGGGGGGGATACTGAAGCTTTCTTT.

The chain uses TRBV30 and TRBJ2-3, with 13 positions matching TRBD2. V lost 7 bases to trimming and J lost 4 bases; unmatched junction nucleotides: 17. The CDR3 is made up of 18 amino acids. Per the germline V gene, CDR1 is GTSNPN and CDR2 is SVGIG (reference sequence). The CDR3 DNA is TGTGCCTTTTCCGGACTAGCGGGGGTTCGCCCGAGTCCAGATACGCAGTATTTT. Translating gives CAFSGLAGVRPSPDTQYF.

Relative to its sample, this clone is medium-sized (0.01 to 0.1%). The chain couples TRBV2 to TRBJ2-7; 7 nucleotides match TRBD1. The CDR3 runs 17 residues. Germline loops: CDR1 SNHLY, CDR2 FYNNEI. The V and J ends lost 2 bases and 2 bases, in that order; junction bases with no gene match: 12. CDR3 in DNA: TGTGCCAGCAGTGAATTCCGAAGCCCTGGGACAGCCTACGAGCAGTACTTC. Translating it yields CASSEFRSPGTAYEQYF.

The chain employs TRBV6-1 and TRBJ2-4; either TRBD1 or TRBD2 may supply D (5 bases each). Germline CDR1 and CDR2: MNHNS and SASEGT. CDR3 length: 13 amino acids. The V end was cut by 1 base, the J end by 8 bases, with 9 bases between. The CDR3 DNA is TGTGCCAGCAGTGAAGAATTGGGGGACATTCAGTACTTC. It specifies CASSEELGDIQYF.

The genes are TRBV28 and TRBJ2-4, with TRBD1 matching over 7 bases. The CDR3 is 16 amino acids. Losses at the gene ends were 3 bases for V and 4 bases for J; bases not matched to a gene: 9. The germline CDR1 and CDR2 sequences are MDHEN and SYDVKM. The CDR3 DNA sequence: TGTGCCAGCAGTTTGTCCGGGACAGCCATTAAAAACATTCAGTACTTC. It encodes CASSLSGTAIKNIQYF.

The chain joins TRBV10-3 to TRBJ2-5; the D is unclear. Trimming took 4 bases from V and 0 from J, leaving 3 bases between them. Germline V gene sequence: CDR1 ENHRY, CDR2 SYGVKD. This CDR3 has 12 residues. The CDR3 spells CAISVDQETQYF. The CDR3 coding sequence is TGTGCCATCAGTGTGGACCAAGAGACCCAGTACTTC.

This clone was seen only a few times. CDR3 nucleotides: TGTGCCAGCAGCTTGGCCGGCTCCTACGAGCAGTACGTC. Its translation is CASSLAGSYEQYV. This sequence joins TRBV13 and TRBJ2-7; D is ambiguous. Trimming removed 3 bases from V and 0 bases from J, with 6 bases in between. CDR1 is PRHDT and CDR2 is FYEKMQ in the germline V gene (reference sequence). The CDR3 has 13 residues.

J is TRBJ2-5 and V is TRBV5-5; D unresolved. The CDR3 has 13 residues. Trimming left V 1 base short and J 1 base short, with 5 bases between. Germline loops: CDR1 SGHKS, CDR2 YYEKEE (reference sequence). CDR3 sequence (DNA): TGTGCCAGCAGCTTGAGGCCCCAAGAGACCCAGTACTTC. Encoded protein: CASSLRPQETQYF.